These 15 T cell receptor beta chains came from one sample sequenced in a study of cytomegalovirus exposure and HLA in healthy donors. The PCR made use of 60 Vbeta and 13 Jbeta primers. TCRdb keeps only in-frame clones here, not all; method: immunoSEQ multiplex PCR. The data show more than 95,000 clones, more than 60% seen once. The sequencing input was PBMCs. All receptors come from a young man in good health and CMV-seronegative.

The count of this clone is one. The chain is built from TRBV30 and TRBJ1-1, with D maybe TRBD1 (5 bases). The length of the CDR3 is 12 residues. The germline gives CDR1 GTSNPN, CDR2 SVGIG (reference sequence). Trimming took 4 bases from V and 5 from J, leaving 11 bases between them. This CDR3 reads CAWIWGRTEAFF. CDR3 bases: TGTGCCTGGATTTGGGGGAGGACTGAAGCTTTCTTT.

CDR3 coding DNA: TGCGCCAGCAGCCAAGCCATCGACAGTAGTAAGCAAGAGACCCAGTACTTC. Protein product: CASSQAIDSSKQETQYF. The rearrangement uses TRBV4-3 and TRBJ2-5; D possibly corresponds to TRBD1 (5 bases). V was cut by 1 base and J by 2 bases, with 17 bases left in between. Germline CDR1 LGHNA, CDR2 YSLEER. The CDR3 runs to 17 residues.

The chain couples TRBV7-2 to TRBJ2-7; 7 positions match TRBD1. V trimming: 5 bases; J trimming: 0 bases; junction bases outside the gene matches: 7. Germline lookup yields CDR1 SGHTA and CDR2 FQGNSA. The CDR3 contains 15 residues. CDR3 in DNA: TGTGCCAGCAGCACCAGGGACAGTCTCTCCTACGAGCAGTACTTC. It translates to CASSTRDSLSYEQYF.

The chain links TRBV7-2 to TRBJ1-1, with 8 bases identical to TRBD1. This CDR3 is built from 15 residues. J gave up 4 bases and V 0 bases, and 4 bases lay outside the gene matches. Germline V lookup: CDR1 SGHTA, CDR2 FQGNSA. CDR3 nucleotides: TGTGCCAGCAGCTTAGCTGCAGGGGGCGGCACTGAAGCTTTCTTT. It translates to CASSLAAGGGTEAFF.

The chain uses TRBV10-3 and TRBJ2-7; 10 bases match TRBD1. This CDR3 is built from 13 residues. Per germline, CDR1 ENHRY and CDR2 SYGVKD. J gave up 6 bases and V 9 bases, and 8 bases lay outside the gene matches. The CDR3 coding sequence is TGTGCCATGCAACCGGGACAGGGGTTCGAGCAGTACTTC. Translating gives CAMQPGQGFEQYF.

The rearrangement joins TRBV18 to TRBJ1-1; tentative D call: TRBD1 (6 bases). Germline V gene data show CDR1 as KGHSH and CDR2 as LQKENI. This CDR3 region has 14 residues. Trimming shortened V by 3 bases and J by 11 bases, and 19 bases separated the two germline ends. The CDR3 here is CASSPREQGQGAFF. CDR3 DNA: TGTGCCAGCTCACCCAGAGAACAGGGCCAGGGGGCTTTCTTT.

CDR3 bases: TGTGCCAGCAGTGAAGACCTATCAGGGGGCAGAAGCGGGCAGTACTTC. This codes for CASSEDLSGGRSGQYF. V is TRBV6-1 and J is TRBJ2-7; 8 bases are a match to TRBD1. V trimming: 1 base; J trimming: 9 bases; junction bases outside the gene matches: 14. Germline values: CDR1 MNHNS, CDR2 SASEGT. The CDR3 has 16 residues.

J is TRBJ2-5 and V is TRBV7-9, with D perhaps TRBD1 (6 bases). Germline CDR1 and CDR2: SEHNR and FQNEAQ (reference sequence). With 5 bases removed from V and 2 bases from J, the gap between germline ends came to 9 bases. This CDR3 region has 13 residues. The CDR3, as DNA: TGTGCCAGCAGCCGTGGGACACAAGAGACCCAGTACTTC. Translated: CASSRGTQETQYF. Full variable domain (missing parts from reference TRBV7-9 and TRBJ2-5): DTGVSQNPRHKITKRGQNVTFRCDPISEHNRLYWYRQTLGQGPEFLTYFQNEAQLEKSRLLSDRFSAERPKGSFSTLEIQRTEQGDSAMYLCASSRGTQETQYFGPGTRLLVL.

The V gene is TRBV30, the J gene TRBJ1-3; 9 bases match TRBD1. Germline CDR1 and CDR2: GTSNPN and SVGIG (reference sequence). CDR3 length: 15 residues. The junction had 3 bases not matched to a gene; V was cut back by 0 bases and J by 3 bases. The CDR3 loop reads CAWSVGTGFGNTIYF. CDR3 nucleotides: TGTGCCTGGAGTGTAGGGACAGGGTTTGGAAACACCATATATTTT.

The chain employs TRBV27 and TRBJ1-2; D possibly corresponds to TRBD1 (5 bases). The germline V gene encodes CDR1 MNHEY and CDR2 SMNVEV (reference sequence). Trimming pared 6 bases from V and 8 bases from J, leaving 25 bases between. This CDR3 region has 16 residues. The DNA of the CDR3 is TGTGCCAGCAGCGTTATCTCTCAGGGTGACGCAGGGGGCTACACCTTC. Residues: CASSVISQGDAGGYTF.

The chain links TRBV10-3 to TRBJ2-4; 7 nucleotides agree with TRBD1. Germline V lookup: CDR1 ENHRY, CDR2 SYGVKD. The CDR3 has 15 residues. V dropped 3 bases and J dropped 8; count of bases not matched to a gene: 10. In DNA, the CDR3 is TGTGCCATCAGTGAATACAGGGGAGAAAGTTACATTCAGTACTTC. Protein: CAISEYRGESYIQYF.

This chain joins TRBV9 and TRBJ2-3, with D hard to call. This CDR3 is built from 15 residues. V was cut by 0 bases and J by 0 bases, with 8 bases left in between. The V gene's germline CDR1 is SGDLS and CDR2 YYNGEE. In nucleotides, the CDR3 is TGTGCCAGCAGCGTAGTGGGCAGGAGCACAGATACGCAGTATTTT. Translation: CASSVVGRSTDTQYF.

V is TRBV5-6 and J is TRBJ1-2; D is ambiguous. This CDR3 has 13 amino acids. V lost 2 bases and J lost 3, with 8 bases in between. The germline V gene has CDR1 SGHDT and CDR2 YYEEEE. This CDR3 reads CASSFTQDYGYTF. The CDR3 DNA reads TGTGCCAGCAGCTTCACGCAGGACTATGGCTACACCTTC.

Here the CDR3 reads CASSQKRGRAGNEQFF. The CDR3 DNA follows: TGTGCCAGCAGCCAAAAGAGGGGGAGGGCCGGGAATGAGCAGTTCTTC. V usage is TRBV7-9 and J usage is TRBJ2-1; tentative D call: TRBD2 (7 bases). This CDR3 region has 16 residues. Trimming cost V 5 bases and J 7 bases, with 21 bases left between them. The germline gives CDR1 SEHNR, CDR2 FQNEAQ (reference sequence).

CDR3 protein: CASSQAGTGLNYGYTF. The DNA of the CDR3 is TGTGCCAGCAGCCAAGCCGGGACAGGACTTAACTATGGCTACACCTTC. The chain links TRBV4-2 to TRBJ1-2, with 8 bases identical to TRBD1. CDR3 length: 16 amino acids. From germline, CDR1 is LGHNA and CDR2 YNFKEQ. V dropped 1 base and J dropped 1; count of bases not matched to a gene: 5.